This passage covers 24 T cell receptor beta chains from one sample sequenced in a study of response to subunit inactivated influenza vaccine. Each CDR3 protein is one row after TCRdb ran MiXCR on the RT-PCR reads. The table records hundreds of thousands of distinct CDR3 sequences, approximately 17% of them present only once. The specimen comprised PBMCs from blood, sampled 4 to 6 days after vaccination. All receptors come from a man in his fifties who received an inactivated influenza vaccine.

The table lists this clonotype with many counts. The rearrangement uses TRBV20-1 and TRBJ1-4; TRBD1 matches at 10 bases. Germline CDR1 reads DFQATT; CDR2 reads SNEGSKA (reference sequence). This CDR3 spans 15 amino acids. Trimming cost V 5 bases and J 8 bases; bases outside gene matches: 11. CDR3 bases: TGCAGTGCTTCTCAGACCGGGACAGGGGCGGAAAAACTGTTTTTT. This encodes CSASQTGTGAEKLFF.

The chain employs TRBV7-2 and TRBJ1-1; no clear D. Per the germline V gene, CDR1 is SGHTA and CDR2 is FQGNSA. This CDR3 is 17 amino acids long. V lost 4 bases, J lost 1 base, and 19 bases lay in between. DNA of the CDR3: TGTGCCAGCAGCTCCCCCCGGGGAGGGATTCCGAACACTGAAGCTTTCTTT. It is translated as CASSSPRGGIPNTEAFF. Full variable domain (remainder filled in from reference TRBV7-2 and TRBJ1-1): GAGVSQSPSNKVTEKGKDVELRCDPISGHTALYWYRQSLGQGLEFLIYFQGNSAPDKSGLPSDRFSAERTGGSVSTLTIQRTQQEDSAVYLCASSSPRGGIPNTEAFFGQGTRLTVV.

This clonotype showed up just a few times. This chain connects TRBV20-1 to TRBJ1-5; TRBD1 matches 7 bases. The V gene end was trimmed by 2 bases and the J gene end by 0 bases; junction bases not matched to a gene: 7. The CDR3 is made up of 16 amino acids. Germline V gives CDR1 DFQATT, CDR2 SNEGSKA (reference sequence). Here the CDR3 reads CSARPKTGFSNQPQHF. CDR3 bases: TGCAGTGCTAGACCCAAGACAGGGTTTAGCAATCAGCCCCAGCATTTT.

V gene TRBV5-1 combines with J gene TRBJ2-7, with 7 bases matching TRBD2. V gave up 2 bases and J gave up 1 base; unmatched junction bases: 6. CDR1 and CDR2 from the germline V gene are SGHRS and YFSETQ. This CDR3 is 15 amino acids long. CDR3 residues: CASSFAGELSYEQYF. The CDR3 nucleotides read TGCGCCAGCAGCTTCGCGGGAGAACTTTCCTACGAGCAGTACTTC. The entire variable domain, with the rest obtained from reference TRBV5-1 and TRBJ2-7, is as follows: KAGVTQTPRYLIKTRGQQVTLSCSPISGHRSVSWYQQTPGQGLQFLFEYFSETQRNKGNFPGRFSGRQFSNSRSEMNVSTLELGDSALYLCASSFAGELSYEQYFGPGTRLTVT.

CDR3 nucleotide sequence: TGTGCCAGCAGCTTAGGGGCCAGCGGGCCAAAAGATACGCAGTATTTT. It translates to CASSLGASGPKDTQYF. The chain has TRBV7-9 and TRBJ2-3, with a weak D call TRBD2 (6 bases). This CDR3 is 16 amino acids long. CDR1 is SEHNR and CDR2 is FQNEAQ in the germline V gene (reference sequence). Trimming pared 1 base from V and 5 bases from J, leaving 16 bases between.

The chain is built from TRBV4-3 and TRBJ2-7; the match to TRBD1 covers 7 bases. Per germline, CDR1 LGHNA and CDR2 YSLEER. This CDR3 has 14 amino acids. V shed 3 bases and J 2 bases; nucleotides not matched to a gene: 4. The CDR3 loop is CASSQDRSAYEQYF. The CDR3 bases are TGCGCCAGCAGCCAGGACAGGTCAGCCTACGAGCAGTACTTC.

This clonotype was observed a handful of times. This chain joins TRBV9 and TRBJ2-1; 15 bases map to TRBD2. Germline V gene data show CDR1 as SGDLS and CDR2 as YYNGEE. After removal of 2 bases from V and 10 bases from J, the junction contained 13 bases not matched to a gene. This CDR3 is 18 amino acids long. CDR3 residues: CASSVEGGKGLAGGEQFF. CDR3 coding DNA: TGTGCCAGCAGCGTCGAAGGGGGCAAGGGACTAGCGGGAGGCGAGCAGTTCTTC.

This clonotype was observed at least ten times. This chain links TRBV29-1 with TRBJ2-7; 9 nucleotides agree with TRBD2. The germline gives CDR1 SQVTM, CDR2 ANQGSEA. The CDR3 loop spans 15 amino acids. V was clipped by 1 base and J by 4 bases; unmatched bases: 8. As DNA, the CDR3 is TGCAGCGTTGAAGTGGTGGCGGGGGGGGCTTACGAGCAGTACTTC. Its translation: CSVEVVAGGAYEQYF.

The chain recombines TRBV5-1 with TRBJ2-2, with TRBD1 matching over 8 bases. With 0 bases clipped from V and 4 bases from J, the junction kept 8 bases outside the gene matches. This CDR3 contains 17 residues. CDR1 SGHRS and CDR2 YFSETQ come from the germline V gene. In nucleotides, the CDR3 is TGCGCCAGCAGCTTGGACCAATCCGGGACAGGCACCGGGGAGCTGTTTTTT. Its translation: CASSLDQSGTGTGELFF.

The V gene is TRBV10-3, the J gene TRBJ1-1, with D hard to call. The CDR3 has 13 amino acids. Between the trimmed V and J ends, which lost 5 bases and 0 bases, there was a span of 7 bases. Germline CDR1 and CDR2: ENHRY and SYGVKD. The CDR3 loop reads CAISSAVNTEAFF. In nucleotides, the CDR3 is TGTGCCATCAGTTCGGCGGTGAACACTGAAGCTTTCTTT.

This clonotype was seen repeatedly, ten times or more. V is TRBV20-1 and J is TRBJ1-1; possible D gene TRBD1, 6 bases. Trimming removed 3 bases at V and 0 bases at J, with 8 bases between. The CDR3 length is 13 residues. Germline V lookup: CDR1 DFQATT, CDR2 SNEGSKA (reference sequence). The CDR3 reads CSASWTVNTEAFF. The CDR3 DNA is TGCAGTGCTAGTTGGACAGTGAACACTGAAGCTTTCTTT.

This sequence joins TRBV20-1 and TRBJ2-1; perhaps TRBD2 as D (5 bases). Germline CDR1 and CDR2: DFQATT and SNEGSKA (reference sequence). V lost 7 bases and J 8 bases, leaving 12 bases between the germline ends. This CDR3 is 11 amino acids long. Here the CDR3 reads CSGGKRDEQFF. The CDR3 DNA reads as TGCAGTGGGGGTAAGAGGGATGAGCAGTTCTTC.

In its sample, this clonotype was seen a few times. The CDR3 loop reads CASSFTGIGSTEAFF. CDR3 in DNA: TGCGCCAGCAGCTTTACAGGGATTGGAAGTACTGAAGCTTTCTTT. This chain connects TRBV5-1 to TRBJ1-1; weak D call: TRBD1 (6 bases). The V end lost 2 bases, the J end lost 5 bases, and 16 bases lay between the germline ends. The CDR3 is 15 amino acids. Per germline, CDR1 SGHRS and CDR2 YFSETQ.

This clonotype was found a few times. The CDR3 nucleotides read TGCGCCAGCAGCCAAAACAGGGGGACCGGCGCAGATACGCAGTATTTT. This codes for CASSQNRGTGADTQYF. The chain links TRBV4-3 to TRBJ2-3, with 8 bases aligning to TRBD1. The CDR3 runs 16 residues. After removal of 2 bases from V and 4 bases from J, the junction contained 8 bases not matched to a gene. CDR1 and CDR2 from the germline V gene are LGHNA and YSLEER.

A few counts support this clonotype. This sequence joins TRBV4-3 and TRBJ2-7; 9 bases map to TRBD2. The germline V gene has CDR1 LGHNA and CDR2 YSLEER. Trimming at V came to 2 bases and at J to 2 bases, leaving 7 bases not matched to a gene. The CDR3 covers 16 residues. The DNA of the CDR3 is TGCGCCAGCAGCCAATTTCCTAGCGGGAAAGCCTACGAGCAGTACTTC. It encodes CASSQFPSGKAYEQYF.

The chain employs TRBV6-5 and TRBJ2-1; D unclear. This CDR3 has 16 residues. Trimming shortened V by 0 bases and J by 0 bases, and 9 bases separated the two germline ends. Germline V gives CDR1 MNHEY, CDR2 SVGAGI. As DNA, the CDR3 is TGTGCCAGCAGTTACTCGGACGCGAACTCCTACAATGAGCAGTTCTTC. It is translated as CASSYSDANSYNEQFF.

The chain recombines TRBV4-2 with TRBJ1-2; D gene uncertain. Germline lookup yields CDR1 LGHNA and CDR2 YNFKEQ. This CDR3 contains 15 residues. The ends were cut back, 1 base at V and 4 bases at J, with 13 bases in the middle. The CDR3 DNA is TGTGCCAGCAGCCAAGGTGTGGGTTGGGTCTATGGCTACACCTTC. It specifies CASSQGVGWVYGYTF.

This sequence joins TRBV7-2 and TRBJ2-3; unclear D gene. Deletions cut 1 base from V and 1 base from J, with 12 bases between. The germline CDR1 and CDR2 sequences are SGHTA and FQGNSA. This CDR3 is built from 16 residues. The CDR3 DNA follows: TGTGCCAGCAGCTTAGTGGGTCAGAGAGGCACAGATACGCAGTATTTT. Its protein product is CASSLVGQRGTDTQYF.

V is TRBV7-2 and J is TRBJ2-2; 9 bases are shared with TRBD1. Germline V gives CDR1 SGHTA, CDR2 FQGNSA. The junction had 7 bases not matched to a gene; V was cut back by 5 bases and J by 6 bases. The CDR3 is 15 amino acids. The CDR3 reads CASSPRDRVAGELFF. CDR3 DNA sequence: TGTGCCAGCAGCCCCCGGGACAGGGTAGCCGGGGAGCTGTTTTTT.

The rearrangement joins TRBV15 to TRBJ2-1; D is uncertain. V was clipped by 0 bases and J by 4 bases, with 10 bases between them. The V gene's germline CDR1 is LNHNV and CDR2 YYDKDF (reference sequence). The CDR3 consists of 15 residues. The CDR3 DNA follows: TGTGCCACCAGCAGAGATCTGGCACTTTACAATGAGCAGTTCTTC. This sequence encodes CATSRDLALYNEQFF.

The rearrangement links TRBV11-2 to TRBJ2-3; 8 bases are shared with TRBD1. V lost 6 bases, J lost 4 bases, and 6 bases stayed unmatched. Germline V gene lookup returns CDR1 SGHAT and CDR2 FQNNGV. This CDR3 comprises 14 residues. CDR3 residues: CASSLDRAPDTQYF. For the CDR3, the DNA is TGTGCCAGCAGTCTGGACAGGGCCCCAGATACGCAGTATTTT.

This chain uses TRBV7-6 with TRBJ2-1, with D perhaps TRBD2 (6 bases). This CDR3 has 15 residues. V shed 5 bases and J shed 6 bases, with 17 bases lying between them. Germline assignment: CDR1 SGHVS and CDR2 FNYEAQ. DNA of the CDR3: TGTGCCAGCAGCCCACGGTCCGGAGGGGTCAATGAGCAGTTCTTC. As protein: CASSPRSGGVNEQFF.

The V and J genes are TRBV4-1 and TRBJ1-1, with 9 bases identical to TRBD1. The V gene end was trimmed by 4 bases and the J gene end by 0 bases; junction bases not matched to a gene: 6. Germline V CDR1 and CDR2: MGHRA, YSYEKL. The CDR3 has 16 residues. Here the CDR3 reads CASSPLWTGVNTEAFF. DNA for the CDR3: TGCGCCAGCAGCCCACTCTGGACAGGGGTGAACACTGAAGCTTTCTTT.

This clonotype was seen more than once but under ten times. The chain joins TRBV7-2 to TRBJ1-6, with 7 bases aligning to TRBD1. The CDR3 is 15 residues long. In germline, CDR1 is SGHTA, CDR2 FQGNSA. V dropped 4 bases and J dropped 9; count of bases not matched to a gene: 9. CDR3 nucleotide sequence: TGTGCCAGCAGCTCGCCGACAGGGTTGGGTTCACCCCTCCACTTT. This translates into CASSSPTGLGSPLHF.